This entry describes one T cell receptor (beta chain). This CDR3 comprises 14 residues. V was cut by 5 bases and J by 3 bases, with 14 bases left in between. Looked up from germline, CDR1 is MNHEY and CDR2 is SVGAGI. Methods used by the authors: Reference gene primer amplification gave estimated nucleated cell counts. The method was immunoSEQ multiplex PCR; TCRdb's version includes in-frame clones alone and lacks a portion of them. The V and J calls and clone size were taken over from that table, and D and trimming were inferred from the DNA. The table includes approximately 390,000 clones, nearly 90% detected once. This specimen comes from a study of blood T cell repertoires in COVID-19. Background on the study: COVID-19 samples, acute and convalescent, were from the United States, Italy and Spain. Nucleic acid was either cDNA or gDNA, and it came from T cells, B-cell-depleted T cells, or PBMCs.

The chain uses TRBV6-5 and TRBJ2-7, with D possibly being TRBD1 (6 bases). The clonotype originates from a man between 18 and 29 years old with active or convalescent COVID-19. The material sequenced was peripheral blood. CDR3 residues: CASSRRQASYEQYF. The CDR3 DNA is TGTGCCAGCAGTCGAAGACAGGCTAGCTACGAGCAGTACTTC.